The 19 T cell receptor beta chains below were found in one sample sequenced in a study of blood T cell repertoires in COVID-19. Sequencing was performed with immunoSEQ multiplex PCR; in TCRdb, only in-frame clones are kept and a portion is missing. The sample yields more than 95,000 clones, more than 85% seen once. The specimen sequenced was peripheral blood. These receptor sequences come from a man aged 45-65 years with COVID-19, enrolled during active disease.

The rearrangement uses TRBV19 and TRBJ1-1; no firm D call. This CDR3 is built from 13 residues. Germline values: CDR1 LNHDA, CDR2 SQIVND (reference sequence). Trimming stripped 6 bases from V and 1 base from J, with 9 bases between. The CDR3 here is CASRQRGNTEAFF. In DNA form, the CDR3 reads TGTGCCAGTAGACAACGCGGGAACACTGAAGCTTTCTTT.

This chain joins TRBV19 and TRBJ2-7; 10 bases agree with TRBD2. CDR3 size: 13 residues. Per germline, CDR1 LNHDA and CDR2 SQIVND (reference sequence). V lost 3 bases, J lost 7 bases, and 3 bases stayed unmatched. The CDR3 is CASSILAGDEQYV. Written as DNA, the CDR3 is TGTGCCAGTAGTATCCTAGCGGGAGATGAGCAGTACGTC.

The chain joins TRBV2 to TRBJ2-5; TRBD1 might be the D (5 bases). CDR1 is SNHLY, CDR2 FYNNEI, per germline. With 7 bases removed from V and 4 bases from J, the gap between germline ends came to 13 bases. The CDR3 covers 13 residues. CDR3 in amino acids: CASTKGQPETQYF. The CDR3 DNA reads TGTGCCAGCACGAAGGGGCAGCCAGAGACCCAGTACTTC.

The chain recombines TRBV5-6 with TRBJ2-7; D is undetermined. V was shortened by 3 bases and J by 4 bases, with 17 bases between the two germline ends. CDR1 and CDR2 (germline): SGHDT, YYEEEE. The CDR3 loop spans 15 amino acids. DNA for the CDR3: TGTGCCAGCAGCTCGGAGTTAAGCGCACCTTACGAGCAGTACTTC. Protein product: CASSSELSAPYEQYF.

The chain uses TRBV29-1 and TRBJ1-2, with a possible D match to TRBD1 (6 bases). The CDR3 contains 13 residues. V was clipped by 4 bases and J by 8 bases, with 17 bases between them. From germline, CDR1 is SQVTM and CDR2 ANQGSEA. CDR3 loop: CSVGGHLMEGYTF. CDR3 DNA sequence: TGCAGCGTTGGGGGACACCTTATGGAAGGCTACACCTTC.

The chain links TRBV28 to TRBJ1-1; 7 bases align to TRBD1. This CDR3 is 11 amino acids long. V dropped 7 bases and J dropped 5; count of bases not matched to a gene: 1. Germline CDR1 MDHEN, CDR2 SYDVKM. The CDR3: CASKQGTEAFF. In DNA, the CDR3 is TGTGCCAGCAAACAGGGGACTGAAGCTTTCTTT. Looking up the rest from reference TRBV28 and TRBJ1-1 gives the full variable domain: DVKVTQSSRYLVKRTGEKVFLECVQDMDHENMFWYRQDPGLGLRLIYFSYDVKMKEKGDIPEGYSVSREKKERFSLILESASTNQTSMYLCASKQGTEAFFGQGTRLTVV.

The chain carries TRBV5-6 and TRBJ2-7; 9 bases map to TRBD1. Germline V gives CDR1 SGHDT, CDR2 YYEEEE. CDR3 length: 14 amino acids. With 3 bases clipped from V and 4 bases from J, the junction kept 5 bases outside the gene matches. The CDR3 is CASSSPDRGYEQYV. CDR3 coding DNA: TGTGCCAGCAGCTCCCCGGACAGGGGATACGAGCAGTACGTC.

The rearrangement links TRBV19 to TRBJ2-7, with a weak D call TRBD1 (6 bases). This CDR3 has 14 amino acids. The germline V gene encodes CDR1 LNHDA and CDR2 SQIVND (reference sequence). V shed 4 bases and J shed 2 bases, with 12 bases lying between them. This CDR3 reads CASSTQGRAYEQYF. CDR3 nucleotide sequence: TGTGCCAGTAGTACTCAGGGGCGAGCCTACGAGCAGTACTTC.

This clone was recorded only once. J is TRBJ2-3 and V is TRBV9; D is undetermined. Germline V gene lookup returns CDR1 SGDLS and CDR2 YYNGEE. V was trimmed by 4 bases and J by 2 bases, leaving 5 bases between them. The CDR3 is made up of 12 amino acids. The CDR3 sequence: CASSPHTDTQYF. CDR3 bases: TGTGCCAGCAGCCCACACACAGATACGCAGTATTTT. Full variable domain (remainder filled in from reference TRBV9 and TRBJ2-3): DSGVTQTPKHLITATGQRVTLRCSPRSGDLSVYWYQQSLDQGLQFLIQYYNGEERAKGNILERFSAQQFPDLHSELNLSSLELGDSALYFCASSPHTDTQYFGPGTRLTVL.

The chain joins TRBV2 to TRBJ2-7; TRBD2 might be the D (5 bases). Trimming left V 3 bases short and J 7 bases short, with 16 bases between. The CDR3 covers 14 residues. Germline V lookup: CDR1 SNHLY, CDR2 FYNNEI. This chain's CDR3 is CASSDYLAGWEQYF. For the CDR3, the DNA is TGTGCCAGCAGTGACTATCTAGCCGGGTGGGAGCAGTACTTC.

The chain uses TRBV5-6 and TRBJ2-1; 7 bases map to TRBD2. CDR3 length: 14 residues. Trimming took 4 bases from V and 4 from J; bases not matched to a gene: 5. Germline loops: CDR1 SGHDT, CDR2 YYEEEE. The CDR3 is CASSMVAGYNEQFF. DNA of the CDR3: TGTGCCAGCAGCATGGTAGCGGGTTACAATGAGCAGTTCTTC.

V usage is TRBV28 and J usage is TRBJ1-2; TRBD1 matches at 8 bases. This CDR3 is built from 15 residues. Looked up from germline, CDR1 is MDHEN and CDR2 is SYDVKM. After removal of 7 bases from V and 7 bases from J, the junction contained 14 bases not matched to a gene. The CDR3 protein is CASIKRAQTGVGYTF. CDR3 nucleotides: TGTGCCAGCATCAAACGGGCCCAGACAGGGGTTGGCTACACCTTC.

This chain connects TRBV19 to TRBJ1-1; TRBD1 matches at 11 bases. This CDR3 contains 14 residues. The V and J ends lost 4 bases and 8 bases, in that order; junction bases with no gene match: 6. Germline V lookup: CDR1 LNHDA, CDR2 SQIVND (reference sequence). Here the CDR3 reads CASSRDRGSPEAFF. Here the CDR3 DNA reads TGTGCCAGTAGTAGGGACAGGGGGTCCCCCGAAGCTTTCTTT.

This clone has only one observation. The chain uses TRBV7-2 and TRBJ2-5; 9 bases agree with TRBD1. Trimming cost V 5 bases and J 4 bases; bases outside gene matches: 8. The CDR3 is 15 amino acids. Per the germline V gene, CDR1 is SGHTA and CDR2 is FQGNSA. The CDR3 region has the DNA TGTGCCAGCAGCACACAGGGGGCTGGAGGAGAGACCCAGTACTTC. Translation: CASSTQGAGGETQYF.

CDR3 DNA sequence: TGTGCCAGCAGCTTACAGGGTAGCAATCAGCCCCAGCATTTT. Translating it yields CASSLQGSNQPQHF. This chain joins TRBV5-6 and TRBJ1-5; weak D call: TRBD1 (6 bases). Trimming shortened V by 2 bases and J by 0 bases, and 6 bases separated the two germline ends. CDR1 is SGHDT, CDR2 YYEEEE, per germline. This CDR3 comprises 14 residues.

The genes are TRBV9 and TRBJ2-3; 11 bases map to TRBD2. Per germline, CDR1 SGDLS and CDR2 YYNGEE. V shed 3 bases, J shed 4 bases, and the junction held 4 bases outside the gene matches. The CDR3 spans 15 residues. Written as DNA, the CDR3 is TGTGCCAGCAGCGCACTAGCGGGAGTGTCAGATACGCAGTATTTT. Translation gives CASSALAGVSDTQYF.

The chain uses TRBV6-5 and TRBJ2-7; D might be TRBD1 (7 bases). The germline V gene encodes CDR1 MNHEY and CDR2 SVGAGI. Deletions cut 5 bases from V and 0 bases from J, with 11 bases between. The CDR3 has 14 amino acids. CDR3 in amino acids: CASSPGGSSYEQYF. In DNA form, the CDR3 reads TGTGCCAGCAGTCCAGGGGGGAGCTCCTACGAGCAGTACTTC.

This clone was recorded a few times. CDR3 nucleotides: TGCGCCAGCAGCCAACAGGGTGGTGGAAACACCATATATTTT. Protein: CASSQQGGGNTIYF. The genes are TRBV4-1 and TRBJ1-3; a weak D match, TRBD1 (5 bases). The CDR3 length is 14 residues. Germline V gene data show CDR1 as MGHRA and CDR2 as YSYEKL. The germline V and J ends were trimmed by 2 bases and 3 bases, with 8 bases remaining between them.

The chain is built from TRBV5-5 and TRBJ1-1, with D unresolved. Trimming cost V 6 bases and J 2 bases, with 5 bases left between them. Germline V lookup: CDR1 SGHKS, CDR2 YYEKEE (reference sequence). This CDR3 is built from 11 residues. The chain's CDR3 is CASILNTEAFF. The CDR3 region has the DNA TGTGCCAGCATCCTCAACACTGAAGCTTTCTTT. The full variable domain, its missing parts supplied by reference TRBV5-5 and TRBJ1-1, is DAGVTQSPTHLIKTRGQQVTLRCSPISGHKSVSWYQQVLGQGPQFIFQYYEKEERGRGNFPDRFSARQFPNYSSELNVNALLLGDSALYLCASILNTEAFFGQGTRLTVV.